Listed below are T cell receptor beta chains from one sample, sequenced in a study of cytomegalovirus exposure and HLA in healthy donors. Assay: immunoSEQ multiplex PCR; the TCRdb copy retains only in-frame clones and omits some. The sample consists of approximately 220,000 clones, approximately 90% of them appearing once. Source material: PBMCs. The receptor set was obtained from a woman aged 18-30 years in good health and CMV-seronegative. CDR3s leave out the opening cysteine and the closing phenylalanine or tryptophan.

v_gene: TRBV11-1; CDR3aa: ASSPGLAGEGGQF
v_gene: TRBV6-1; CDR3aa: ASSEQVAGAGDTQY
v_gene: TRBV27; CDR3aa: ASSRQGAIQSNQPQH
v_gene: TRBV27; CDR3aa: ASSSIGLAEETQY
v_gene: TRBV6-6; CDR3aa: ASRPTGYNEQF
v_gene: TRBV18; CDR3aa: ASSLRVTDTQY
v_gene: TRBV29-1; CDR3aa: SVGDRGNQPRH
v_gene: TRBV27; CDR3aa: ASTVSVHNEQF
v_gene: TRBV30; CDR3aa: AWSGGRAASTDTQY
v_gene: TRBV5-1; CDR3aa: ASSLGRGRSYGYT
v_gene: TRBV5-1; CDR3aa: ASSSGLDNNEQF
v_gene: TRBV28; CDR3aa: ASISGPSGTAGTPLH
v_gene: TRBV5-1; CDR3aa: ASSIRTSGSYNEQF
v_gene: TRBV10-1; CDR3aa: ASSDSYGYT
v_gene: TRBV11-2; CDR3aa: ASEDRAYEQY
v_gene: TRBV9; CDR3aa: ASTEGTGPNQPQH
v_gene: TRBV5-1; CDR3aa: ASSGGTSYNEQF
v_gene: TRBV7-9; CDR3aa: ASSATPGQGATEAF
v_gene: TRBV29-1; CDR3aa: SPPRTLHYGYT
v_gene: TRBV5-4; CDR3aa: ASSPYGGISYEQY
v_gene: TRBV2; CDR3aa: ASSEIRQGNNEQF
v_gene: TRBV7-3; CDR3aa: ASSPMGGKVYEQY
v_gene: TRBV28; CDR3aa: ASSFPQGRGNQPQH
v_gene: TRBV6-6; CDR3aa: ASSYGPWGHEQY
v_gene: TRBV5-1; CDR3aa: ASSLGAGTSATNEKLF
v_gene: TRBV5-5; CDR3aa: ASSAGTSGLPLNEQF
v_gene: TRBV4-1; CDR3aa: ASSQVGDGNEKLF
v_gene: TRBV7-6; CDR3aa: ASSPESRLNTEAF
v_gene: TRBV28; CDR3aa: ASSLKCSNSGSAYEQY
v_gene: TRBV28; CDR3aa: ASSIPQGQAF
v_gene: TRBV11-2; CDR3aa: ASSTGEETQY
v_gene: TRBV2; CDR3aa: ATLKTGGNEQF
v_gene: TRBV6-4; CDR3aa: ASSALRGGSNTEAF
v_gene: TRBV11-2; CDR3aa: ASSSSSGSTYEQY
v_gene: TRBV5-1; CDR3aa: ASSLAKSVGTVRYEQY
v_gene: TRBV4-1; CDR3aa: ASSQPGQANQPQH
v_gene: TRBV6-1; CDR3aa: ASLSGVNTGELF
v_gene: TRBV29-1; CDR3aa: SGTGSGGTEAF
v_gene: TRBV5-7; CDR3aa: ASSLRGRGAEAF
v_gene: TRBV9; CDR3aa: ASSVGLAGYEQY
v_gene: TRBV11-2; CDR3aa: ASSFGENGNQPQH
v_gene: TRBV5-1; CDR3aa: ASSFSEGSYNEQF
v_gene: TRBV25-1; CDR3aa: ASSLTRASGMDTQY
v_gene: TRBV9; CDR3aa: ASSVDPSGRYEQY
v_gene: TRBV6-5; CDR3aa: ASSRTTGQAF
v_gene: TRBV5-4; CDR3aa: ASSLGSQGRNTEAF